This T cell receptor beta chain was captured by sequencing in a study of CD8 T cells in ankylosing spondylitis. In making TCR beta libraries, quantitative 5'-RACE with molecular barcodes was used. TCRdb called the 5' RACE reads again in MiXCR, with one record for every CDR3 protein. The sample yields over 600,000 distinct CDR3 sequences, 15% to 20% seen once. This clonotype has only a few counts. Antigen unknown. V shed 5 bases and J 3 bases; nucleotides not matched to a gene: 7. The CDR3 spans 15 residues. Germline-derived CDR1 and CDR2 are SSHAT and FNYEAQ (reference sequence). Broader study findings: Disease-linked clones reportedly concentrated significantly in matched ankylosing spondylitis synovial fluid. Disease-linked clones proved CD8+ and comparatively uncommon in peripheral blood. A TCR beta motif made of several highly homologous variants seemed typical of ankylosing spondylitis blood. Earlier work had already found some motif variants in reactive arthritis synovial fluid and blood.

The V call is TRBV7-7, the J call TRBJ2-1, with TRBD1 identical over 7 bases. This clonotype originated in a male donor with ankylosing spondylitis. The material sequenced was blood, either unsorted or a sorted T cell fraction (not recorded which). In DNA, the CDR3 is TGTGCCAGCAGCGCCTTTAACAGGGGCTACAATGAGCAGTTCTTC. It codes for CASSAFNRGYNEQFF.